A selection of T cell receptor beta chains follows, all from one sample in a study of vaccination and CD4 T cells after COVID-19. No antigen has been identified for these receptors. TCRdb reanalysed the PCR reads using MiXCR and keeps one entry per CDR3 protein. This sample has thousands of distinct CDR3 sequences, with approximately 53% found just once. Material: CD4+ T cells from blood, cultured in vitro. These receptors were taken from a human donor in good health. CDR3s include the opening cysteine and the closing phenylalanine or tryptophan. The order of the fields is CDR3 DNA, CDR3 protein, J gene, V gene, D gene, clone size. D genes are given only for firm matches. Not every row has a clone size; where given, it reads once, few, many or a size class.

TGTGCCAGCAGTTACGAGGGCACTGAAGCTTTCTTT CASSYEGTEAFF TRBJ1-1 TRBV6-5 NA NA
TGTGCCAGCTCGTCCTCGGATAGTCGGGGCTACACCTTC CASSSSDSRGYTF TRBJ1-2 TRBV18 NA NA
TGTGCCAGCAGCTTTACTGGACAGGGGGCGTACGAGCAGTACTTC CASSFTGQGAYEQYF TRBJ2-7 TRBV7-9 TRBD1 NA
TGTGCCAGCAGCTTAGATCCCCAGGGAAGGGCTTTCTTT CASSLDPQGRAFF TRBJ1-1 TRBV11-2 NA NA
TGTGCCAGCAGTGATCGGTCGAGGAATTCACCCCTCCACTTT CASSDRSRNSPLHF TRBJ1-6 TRBV25-1 NA few
TGTGCCAGCGGAAAGATCACAGATACGCAGTATTTT CASGKITDTQYF TRBJ2-3 TRBV7-2 NA NA
TGTGCCAGCAGTCTAGGGGAGTCTACTTATGGCTACACCTTC CASSLGESTYGYTF TRBJ1-2 TRBV6-1 NA NA
TGTGCCAGCAGTTTAGCTAGCGGGGGGGCATGGGCAGATACGCAGTATTTT CASSLASGGAWADTQYF TRBJ2-3 TRBV28 TRBD2 NA
TGTGCCAGTAGTGATTGGGGAGGTTATCAGCCCCAGCATTTT CASSDWGGYQPQHF TRBJ1-5 TRBV19 NA few
TGCGCCAGCAGCCCGGGACTAGCGGGGACCTACGAGCAGTACTTC CASSPGLAGTYEQYF TRBJ2-7 TRBV5-1 TRBD2 NA
TGCAGTACTAGAGTTGTAGCAGGACAGGGGGGCTCTGGGGCCAACGTCCTGACTTTC CSTRVVAGQGGSGANVLTF TRBJ2-6 TRBV20-1 TRBD1 NA